This T cell receptor beta chain was profiled in a study of blood T cell repertoires in COVID-19. In the study overall: Samples of COVID-19 (acute and convalescent) were obtained from the United States, Italy and Spain. T cells, B-cell-depleted T cells, or PBMCs supplied cDNA or gDNA.

Trimming cost V 4 bases and J 5 bases; bases outside gene matches: 8. The CDR3 is 15 residues long. The germline V gene has CDR1 SGHVS and CDR2 FNYEAQ. Original processing notes: Reference gene primer amplification yielded estimated nucleated cell counts. The assay was immunoSEQ multiplex PCR, and TCRdb's table has in-frame clones only and misses some. The V and J calls and clone size were taken over from that table, and D and trimming were inferred from the DNA. The sample holds around 300,000 clones, about four fifths seen once. V is TRBV7-6 and J is TRBJ2-1; the match to TRBD2 covers 7 bases. The specimen sequenced was peripheral blood. The receptor was isolated from a man aged 30 to 45 with active or convalescent COVID-19. DNA of the CDR3: TGTGCCAGCAGCTCGCCGGGACTAAGAGACAATGAGCAGTTCTTC. Translated, it gives CASSSPGLRDNEQFF.